The clone carrying this T cell receptor (beta chain) was found once. The antigen is not known. The data were taken from a study of blood T cells in healthy people across ages. Background on the study: Capture via template switching afforded approximately one barcoded beta molecule per two T cells.

A J-beta primer mix and a sample-barcoded 5' primer were used in a second PCR of about 7 to 12 cycles. One entry per CDR3 protein, called by TCRdb with MiXCR from the 5' RACE reads. Here the sample spans roughly 2 million distinct CDR3 sequences, 40% to 55% being singletons. Healthy Russian Caucasian donors spanned ages about 6 to 90 years. Samples had at least 7 million PBMCs isolated from them. Study findings and constraints: Higher diversity, along with more naive CD4+ cells, distinguished long-lived donors from aged donors.

The receptor was derived from a woman aged 40 to 50 in good health. Sequenced sample: blood.

CDR3 coding DNA: TGTGCCAGCAGGGCGGATCGGGGTTCTAGGGATGAGCAGTTCTTC. Its translation is CASRADRGSRDEQFF. The chain carries TRBV2 and TRBJ2-1; tentative D call: TRBD2 (5 bases). The CDR3 runs to 15 residues. The germline V gene encodes CDR1 SNHLY and CDR2 FYNNEI. Trimming cost V 6 bases and J 8 bases, with 20 bases left between them.